The 7 T cell receptor beta chains below come from one sample, sequenced in a study of blood T cell repertoires in COVID-19. Libraries were prepared by immunoSEQ multiplex PCR; TCRdb keeps only in-frame clonotypes and omits some of them. This sample has 150,000 to 200,000 clones, with 82% found just once. The sample comprised PBMCs or T cells enriched from blood (not recorded which). These TCRs come from a man aged 45 to 65 who had recovered from COVID-19.

The chain uses TRBV10-1 and TRBJ2-3; TRBD1 agrees at 8 bases. The CDR3 is 19 residues long. Germline trimming cut 1 base from V and 1 base from J; bases unmatched to any gene: 13. CDR1 is WNHNN and CDR2 is SYGVQD in the germline V gene (reference sequence). The DNA for the CDR3 is TGCGCCAGCAGTGAGTTTTGGCCAGGGGGCCCCTATCGCACAGATACGCAGTATTTT. Translation gives CASSEFWPGGPYRTDTQYF.

The chain is built from TRBV18 and TRBJ1-1; the D is unclear. The CDR3 is made up of 13 amino acids. The V and J ends lost 2 bases and 0 bases respectively, with 4 bases between them. Germline V gene sequence: CDR1 KGHSH, CDR2 LQKENI. The CDR3 region is CASSPTVNTEAFF. As DNA, the CDR3 is TGTGCCAGCTCACCAACGGTGAACACTGAAGCTTTCTTT.

This chain connects TRBV27 to TRBJ2-3, with D perhaps matching TRBD1 (5 bases). In germline, CDR1 is MNHEY, CDR2 SMNVEV (reference sequence). The CDR3 runs 14 residues. Deletions cut 2 bases from V and 8 bases from J, with 14 bases between. This CDR3 reads CASSLTRASVTQYF. In DNA form, the CDR3 reads TGTGCCAGCAGTTTAACCAGGGCCTCGGTTACGCAGTATTTT.

This clone is a singleton in its sample. DNA of the CDR3: TGTGCCAGCAGCTTAGGGACAGGAGGCGCCGGGGAGCTGTTTTTT. Translation gives CASSLGTGGAGELFF. V and J are TRBV7-7 and TRBJ2-2, with 7 bases lining up with TRBD1. V lost 1 base and J lost 6; bases outside the gene matches: 5. The CDR3 is 15 residues long. The germline gives CDR1 SSHAT, CDR2 FNYEAQ (reference sequence).

This rearrangement joins TRBV5-1 to TRBJ1-2, with TRBD1 matching 7 bases. The V gene end was trimmed by 4 bases and the J gene end by 6 bases; junction bases not matched to a gene: 9. The CDR3 totals 14 residues. Germline V gene data show CDR1 as SGHRS and CDR2 as YFSETQ. The CDR3 spells CASSMISGTDGYTF. CDR3 in DNA: TGCGCCAGCAGCATGATATCCGGGACAGATGGCTACACCTTC.

V and J are TRBV9 and TRBJ2-3; 9 positions agree with TRBD2. This CDR3 region has 15 residues. Germline assignment: CDR1 SGDLS and CDR2 YYNGEE. The V gene end was trimmed by 4 bases and the J gene end by 7 bases; junction bases not matched to a gene: 10. CDR3 amino acids: CASSLEQGLANTQYF. In DNA form, the CDR3 reads TGTGCCAGCAGCCTCGAGCAGGGACTAGCAAATACGCAGTATTTT. The full variable domain, rest sourced from reference TRBV9 and TRBJ2-3, is DSGVTQTPKHLITATGQRVTLRCSPRSGDLSVYWYQQSLDQGLQFLIQYYNGEERAKGNILERFSAQQFPDLHSELNLSSLELGDSALYFCASSLEQGLANTQYFGPGTRLTVL.

A few counts support this clone. The chain links TRBV5-1 to TRBJ1-5, with D perhaps TRBD1 (5 bases). V shed 1 base and J shed 0 bases, with 8 bases lying between them. Germline V gene data show CDR1 as SGHRS and CDR2 as YFSETQ. The CDR3 spans 15 residues. CDR3 amino acids: CASSLTGFSNQPQHF. Written as DNA, the CDR3 is TGCGCCAGCAGCTTGACAGGCTTTAGCAATCAGCCCCAGCATTTT.